This T cell receptor beta chain was recovered during a study of shared clonotypes between healthy human individuals. Profiling relied on immunoSEQ multiplex PCR, and the TCRdb table lists in-frame clones only, not all of them. The table has roughly 500,000 clones, 65% to 85% seen once. Germline V gene sequence: CDR1 ENHRY, CDR2 SYGVKD. With 5 bases clipped from V and 3 bases from J, the junction kept 3 bases outside the gene matches. This CDR3 comprises 14 residues. The V gene is TRBV10-3, the J gene TRBJ2-2; 7 bases align to TRBD1. The sequencing input was PBMCs. This clonotype originated in a middle-aged woman in good health. Some clones in this sample may be carry-over from other donors' samples. Here the CDR3 DNA reads TGTGCCATCAGTCGACAGGGAGACACCGGGGAGCTGTTTTTT. It translates to CAISRQGDTGELFF.